Sequencing of this T cell receptor (beta chain) was carried out in a study of cytomegalovirus exposure and HLA in healthy donors. Overall study context: It was reported in a later analysis that the same platform had been used for the 120 validation repertoires as for the roughly 650 first-cohort repertoires.

This clone was counted between two and nine times. The target antigen is unknown. The CDR3 extends over 14 amino acids. V was pared by 4 bases and J by 9 bases, with 6 bases of the junction left unmatched. Germline CDR1 SNHLY, CDR2 FYNNEI. Study results and caveats: Some TCR beta chains (about 170 of them) were listed as cytomegalovirus-associated. In vitro experiments confirmed that three CMV-associated chains were specific for CMV antigens.

The method was immunoSEQ multiplex PCR; TCRdb's version includes in-frame clones alone and lacks a portion of them. This table holds about 140,000 clones, roughly 87% found once. V and J are TRBV2 and TRBJ1-5; the match to TRBD1 covers 10 bases. The sequence was obtained from a man between 18 and 35 years old in good health and CMV-seropositive. Input material: PBMCs. The CDR3 sequence: CASSGGTGARPQHF. In nucleotides, the CDR3 is TGTGCCAGCAGTGGGGGGACAGGGGCGCGGCCCCAGCATTTT.